What follows is one T cell receptor beta chain and its context. TCRdb analysed the 5' RACE reads with MiXCR anew, one entry per CDR3 protein. The sample lists a few hundred thousand distinct CDR3 sequences; about 3% were seen once. The sample comes from a study of T cells after yellow fever vaccination. CDR1 and CDR2 from the germline V gene are LGHNA and YSLEER. The CDR3 is made up of 14 amino acids. V lost 3 bases and J 5 bases, leaving 13 bases between the germline ends. The sequence derives from a man aged 18 to 29 who received the YFV17D yellow fever vaccine. The chain uses TRBV4-3 and TRBJ1-2; no definite D call. The starting material was CD4+ T cells sorted from PBMCs, obtained 10 days after the yellow fever booster vaccination. CDR3 residues: CASSHLRADYGYTF. CDR3 nucleotide sequence: TGCGCCAGCAGCCACCTACGCGCGGATTATGGCTACACCTTC.